One sample yielded the 6 T cell receptor beta chains listed below, sequenced in a study of cytomegalovirus exposure and HLA in healthy donors. Primers for the PCR totalled 60 Vbeta and 13 Jbeta. Here immunoSEQ multiplex PCR was the method, and the copy in TCRdb shows in-frame clones only, minus some. The sample includes 250,000 to 350,000 clones, about 80% of them seen just once. Sequencing was performed on PBMCs. These receptors originate from a girl aged 2 to 9 in good health and CMV-seronegative.

The genes are TRBV28 and TRBJ2-7, with 10 bases aligning to TRBD2. Germline V gene data show CDR1 as MDHEN and CDR2 as SYDVKM. Unmatched junction bases numbered 6, after V lost 4 bases and J lost 0 bases. This CDR3 has 16 amino acids. The CDR3 DNA sequence: TGTGCCAGCAGTTCCACGACTAGCGGGTTCTCCTACGAGCAGTACTTC. This translates into CASSSTTSGFSYEQYF.

CDR3 DNA: TGTGCCAGCAGTTATATGGAGGCGAGGGGGGGCTACACCTTC. Its translation: CASSYMEARGGYTF. The rearrangement joins TRBV6-6 to TRBJ1-2; possible D gene TRBD1, 6 bases. V was cut by 3 bases and J by 8 bases, with 16 bases left in between. CDR3 length equals 14 residues. Per the germline V gene, CDR1 is MNHNY and CDR2 is SVGAGI (reference sequence).

V and J are TRBV28 and TRBJ2-2; 8 nucleotides agree with TRBD2. Germline V gives CDR1 MDHEN, CDR2 SYDVKM. The CDR3 is 18 amino acids. V lost 3 bases and J lost 3; bases outside the gene matches: 12. The CDR3 here is CASSFPRLGLDDTGELFF. The CDR3 DNA reads TGTGCCAGCAGTTTTCCCCGACTGGGACTAGATGACACCGGGGAGCTGTTTTTT.

The CDR3 loop is CASSPIARDSTSYEQYF. The CDR3, as DNA: TGTGCCAGCAGCCCCATAGCCCGGGACAGCACCTCCTACGAGCAGTACTTC. The chain uses TRBV4-2 and TRBJ2-7; TRBD1 matches 7 bases. The germline V gene has CDR1 LGHNA and CDR2 YNFKEQ. The CDR3 has 17 amino acids. J lost 0 bases, V lost 4 bases, and 12 bases had no gene match.

The chain is built from TRBV30 and TRBJ1-4; a weak D match, TRBD1 (6 bases). The germline CDR1 and CDR2 sequences are GTSNPN and SVGIG (reference sequence). This CDR3 is 13 amino acids long. V was pared by 1 base and J by 6 bases, with 9 bases between. CDR3 region: CAWSDRDHEKLFF. The CDR3 coding sequence is TGTGCCTGGAGTGACAGGGACCATGAAAAACTGTTTTTT.

The chain combines TRBV11-1 with TRBJ2-3, with 7 bases identical to TRBD1. V shed 5 bases and J 5 bases; nucleotides not matched to a gene: 10. The CDR3 extends over 15 amino acids. In germline, CDR1 is SGHAT, CDR2 FQDESV (reference sequence). For the CDR3, the DNA is TGTGCCAGCAGCCAAGGAAGGGGGCAGCAAGATACGCAGTATTTT. The encoded protein is CASSQGRGQQDTQYF.